The present T cell receptor beta chain was sequenced within a study of early stage breast cancer tumors. Study-wide background: Most of the 16 invasive tumors were ER+, PR+ and HER2-.

Findings and limits, study-wide: Bulk DNA sequencing of unsorted cells missed chain pairing and markers. Tumor and normal breast were distinguished via blood comparison in most of the 16 patients. Enriched TCRB sequences shared across patients were mostly commonly generated sequences.

Only in-frame clones appear in the TCRdb table, and some are missing; sequencing was by immunoSEQ multiplex PCR. Of more than 65,000 clones listed, more than 70% were seen once; the top ten hold approximately 4.5%. Points on this clone: Its antigen remains unidentified. The junction departs from germline at one end; a sequencing error may be responsible.

This CDR3 spans 13 amino acids. Germline loops: CDR1 SGDLS, CDR2 YYNGEE. J is TRBJ2-1 and V is TRBV9, with D maybe TRBD2 (6 bases). The TCR comes from a person aged 35-50 years with breast cancer. The sequenced sample was blood. CDR3 residues: CATARDSNNEQFF. The CDR3 DNA reads as TGTGCCACCGCTAGGGACTCCAACAATGAGCAGTTCTTC.